The TCR beta chain described here comes from a study of T cells after posttransplantation cyclophosphamide. On this clone: Its antigen is currently unknown.

Controls had myeloablative marrow grafts with methotrexate and calcineurin inhibitor, sampled at 1 year. Regarding the study as a whole: TRB clonality was highly associated with recipient CMV seropositivity and reactivation. TRB overlap between skin or GI tissue T cells and blood was limited. Donor CD8+ memory clones often dominated recipient blood repertoires at later times.

The CDR3 totals 15 residues. The ends lost 0 bases at V and 6 bases at J; junction bases unmatched: 3. Germline V gene lookup returns CDR1 MGHRA and CDR2 YSYEKL. Clones were read by immunoSEQ multiplex PCR, and TCRdb kept only the in-frame ones, dropping some. The sample lists approximately 10,000 clones; roughly 90% were seen once. The TCR originated in a male patient aged 30 to 40 who received an allogeneic stem cell transplant from an unrelated donor, was CMV-positive, and had no GVHD. Some T cells here may be from the graft donor. Sequencing used PBMCs, obtained after an allogeneic stem cell transplant with a calcineurin inhibitor and methotrexate. The V and J genes are TRBV4-1 and TRBJ1-5; TRBD1 agrees at 9 bases. This chain's CDR3 is CASSQDGQGSQPQHF. DNA of the CDR3: TGCGCCAGCAGCCAAGATGGACAGGGGAGTCAGCCCCAGCATTTT.